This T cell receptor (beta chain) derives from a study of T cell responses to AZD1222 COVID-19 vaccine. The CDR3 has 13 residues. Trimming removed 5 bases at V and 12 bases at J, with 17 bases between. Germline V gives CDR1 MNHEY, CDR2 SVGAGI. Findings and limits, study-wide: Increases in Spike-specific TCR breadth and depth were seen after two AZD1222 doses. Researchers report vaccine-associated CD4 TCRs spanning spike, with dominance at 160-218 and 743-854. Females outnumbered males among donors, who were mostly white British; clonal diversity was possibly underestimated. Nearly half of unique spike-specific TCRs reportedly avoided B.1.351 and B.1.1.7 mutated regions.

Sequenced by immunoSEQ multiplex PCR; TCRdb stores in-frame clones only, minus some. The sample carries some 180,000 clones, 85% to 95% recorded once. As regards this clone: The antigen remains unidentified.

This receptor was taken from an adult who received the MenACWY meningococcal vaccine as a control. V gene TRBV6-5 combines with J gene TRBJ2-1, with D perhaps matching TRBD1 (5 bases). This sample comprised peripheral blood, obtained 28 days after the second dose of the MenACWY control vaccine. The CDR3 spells CASSKGPGQGQFF. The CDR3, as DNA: TGTGCCAGCAGTAAGGGGCCGGGCCAAGGGCAGTTCTTC.